A single sample is the source of the 12 T cell receptor beta chains below, sequenced in a study of Graves' ophthalmopathy and Graves' hyperthyroidism. The sequenced template was RNA, covering the TCR beta CDR3 region. The authors performed first-round RT-PCR with HTBI primers and then a second-round multiplex PCR. TCRdb used MiXCR to reprocess the multiplex PCR reads, holding one entry per CDR3 protein. This table has over 650,000 distinct CDR3 sequences, roughly 39% appearing once. Material: peripheral blood. Receptor source: an adult man with Graves' ophthalmopathy.

The table lists this clonotype with many counts. V is TRBV7-8 and J is TRBJ2-5; D assignment may be TRBD1 or TRBD2 (7 bases each). V was cut by 8 bases and J by 2 bases, with 27 bases left in between. Looked up from germline, CDR1 is SGHVS and CDR2 is FQNEAQ. This CDR3 is built from 18 residues. The CDR3 protein is CASDEAQGGWGSQETQYF. The DNA for the CDR3 is TGTGCCAGCGACGAGGCTCAGGGGGGGTGGGGGTCGCAAGAGACCCAGTACTTC.

This clonotype is a singleton in its sample. J is TRBJ1-6 and V is TRBV2, with D perhaps TRBD1 (5 bases). Germline CDR1 SNHLY, CDR2 FYNNEI. This CDR3 is 15 amino acids long. Trimming took off 2 bases at V and 13 bases at J, with 18 bases between the two ends. The CDR3 DNA reads TGTGCCAGCAGTGAATTTGGGGTCAGGGATCAGCCCCTCCACTTT. It is translated as CASSEFGVRDQPLHF.

This clonotype was counted ten times or more. The gene calls are TRBV10-3 and TRBJ2-7; 11 positions agree with TRBD1. CDR3 size: 14 residues. CDR1 and CDR2 (germline): ENHRY, SYGVKD. With 7 bases clipped from V and 0 bases from J, the junction kept 2 bases outside the gene matches. This chain's CDR3 is CAINGQGASYEQYF. In DNA form, the CDR3 reads TGTGCCATCAATGGACAGGGGGCCTCCTACGAGCAGTACTTC.

This clonotype was seen once. This chain links TRBV20-1 with TRBJ2-7; 11 bases map to TRBD1. Germline CDR1 is DFQATT and CDR2 is SNEGSKA (reference sequence). This CDR3 has 14 amino acids. J gave up 2 bases and V 5 bases, and 5 bases lay outside the gene matches. The chain's CDR3 is CSAHVDRGPYEQYF. CDR3 DNA sequence: TGCAGTGCTCACGTGGACAGGGGGCCCTACGAGCAGTACTTC.

The chain combines TRBV5-1 with TRBJ2-7, with D possibly matching TRBD2 (5 bases). Trimming cost V 5 bases and J 0 bases, with 12 bases left between them. Germline CDR1 SGHRS, CDR2 YFSETQ. The CDR3 totals 14 residues. The CDR3 reads CASRGLAHSYEQYF. CDR3 nucleotides: TGCGCCAGCAGAGGTCTAGCCCACTCCTACGAGCAGTACTTC.

About this clonotype itself: A much larger clone lies a single base off, so this may be a read error. V is TRBV10-3 and J is TRBJ1-1; the D gene is possibly TRBD1 (5 bases). There are 11 residues in the CDR3. Germline values: CDR1 ENHRY, CDR2 SYGVKD. The V gene lost 7 bases and the J gene lost 3 bases, with 6 bases spanning the gap. The CDR3 reads CAITGYTEAFF. CDR3 coding DNA: TGTGCCATCACAGGGTACACTGAAGCTTTCTTT.

The CDR3 DNA follows: TGTGCCAGCAGTTTTTGGACAGGGGACATGAACACTGAAGCTTTCTTT. Translation gives CASSFWTGDMNTEAFF. V and J are TRBV12-3 or TRBV12-4 and TRBJ1-1; 9 nucleotides match TRBD1. This CDR3 region has 16 residues. V lost 3 bases and J lost 0; bases outside the gene matches: 5.

The rearrangement links TRBV7-9 to TRBJ2-7, with D uncertain. V shed 5 bases and J shed 7 bases, with 9 bases lying between them. The germline gives CDR1 SEHNR, CDR2 FQNEAQ (reference sequence). The CDR3 length is 11 residues. CDR3 protein: CASSNGREQYF. The CDR3 DNA reads TGTGCCAGCAGCAACGGGCGTGAGCAGTACTTC.

In DNA, the CDR3 is TGTGCCAGCAGCTTGGGACTAGCGGTTAGGAACACCGGGGAGCTGTTTTTT. It codes for CASSLGLAVRNTGELFF. The chain combines TRBV5-8 with TRBJ2-2; 9 bases map to TRBD2. Germline assignment: CDR1 SGHTS and CDR2 YDEGEE. V dropped 0 bases and J dropped 1; count of bases not matched to a gene: 4. The CDR3 is made up of 17 amino acids.

J is TRBJ1-3 and V is TRBV29-1; 7 bases align to TRBD1. Germline CDR1 is SQVTM and CDR2 is ANQGSEA. V shed 6 bases, J shed 6 bases, and the junction held 8 bases outside the gene matches. The CDR3 has 13 residues. CDR3 loop: CSVRVGTVNTIYF. The CDR3 DNA sequence: TGCAGCGTCAGAGTCGGGACAGTAAACACCATATATTTT.

This chain joins TRBV10-3 and TRBJ2-2; tentatively, D is TRBD2 (6 bases). The CDR3 length is 12 residues. V lost 6 bases, J lost 7 bases, and 9 bases lay in between. Per germline, CDR1 ENHRY and CDR2 SYGVKD. The CDR3 DNA sequence: TGTGCCATCAGCGCCGGGGGCGGGGAGCTGTTTTTT. It translates to CAISAGGGELFF.

This clonotype came up many times. This chain links TRBV5-1 with TRBJ2-5; D not certain. V was pared by 0 bases and J by 7 bases, with 10 bases between. Germline values: CDR1 SGHRS, CDR2 YFSETQ. This CDR3 spans 13 amino acids. Written as DNA, the CDR3 is TGCGCCAGCAGCTTGGACCCAGACGGGACCCAGTACTTC. Amino acids: CASSLDPDGTQYF.